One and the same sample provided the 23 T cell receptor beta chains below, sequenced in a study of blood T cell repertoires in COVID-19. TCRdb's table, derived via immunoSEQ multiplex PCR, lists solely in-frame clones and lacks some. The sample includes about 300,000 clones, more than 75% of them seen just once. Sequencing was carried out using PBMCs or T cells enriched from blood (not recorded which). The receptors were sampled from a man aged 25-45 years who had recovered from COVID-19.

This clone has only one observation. CDR3 sequence (DNA): TGTGCCAGCAGCGTCCTACAGAGCTCCTACGAGCAGTACTTC. Protein sequence: CASSVLQSSYEQYF. The chain joins TRBV5-6 to TRBJ2-7; D call uncertain. The V end was cut by 4 bases, the J end by 0 bases, with 11 bases between. Germline CDR1 and CDR2: SGHDT and YYEEEE. The CDR3 spans 14 residues. Filled out from reference TRBV5-6 and TRBJ2-7, the complete variable domain reads DAGVTQSPTHLIKTRGQQVTLRCSPKSGHDTVSWYQQALGQGPQFIFQYYEEEERQRGNFPDRFSGHQFPNYSSELNVNALLLGDSALYLCASSVLQSSYEQYFGPGTRLTVT.

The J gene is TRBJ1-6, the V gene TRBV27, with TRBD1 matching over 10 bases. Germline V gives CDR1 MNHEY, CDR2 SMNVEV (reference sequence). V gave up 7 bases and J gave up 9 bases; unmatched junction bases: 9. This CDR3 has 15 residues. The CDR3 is CASTSPGTGASPLHF. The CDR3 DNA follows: TGTGCCAGCACCTCTCCCGGGACAGGGGCTTCACCCCTCCACTTT.

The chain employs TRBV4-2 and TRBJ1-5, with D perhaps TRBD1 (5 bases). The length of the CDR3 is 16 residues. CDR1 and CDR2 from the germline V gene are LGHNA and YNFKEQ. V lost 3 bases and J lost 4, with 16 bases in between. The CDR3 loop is CASSQEGINGNQPQHF. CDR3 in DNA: TGTGCCAGCAGCCAGGAGGGGATTAACGGGAATCAGCCCCAGCATTTT.

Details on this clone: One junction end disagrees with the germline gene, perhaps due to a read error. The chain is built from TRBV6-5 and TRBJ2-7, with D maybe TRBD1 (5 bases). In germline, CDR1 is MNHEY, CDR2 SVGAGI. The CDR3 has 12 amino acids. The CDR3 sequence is CAVGRNPYEQYF. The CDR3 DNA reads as TGCGCGGTGGGGCGGAACCCCTACGAGCAGTACTTC.

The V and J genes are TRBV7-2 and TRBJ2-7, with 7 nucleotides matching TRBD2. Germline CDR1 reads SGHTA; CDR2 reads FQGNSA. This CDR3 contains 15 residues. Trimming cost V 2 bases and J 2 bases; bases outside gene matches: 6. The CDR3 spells CASSLTLAETYEQYF. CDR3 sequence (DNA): TGTGCCAGCAGCTTAACGCTAGCGGAGACCTACGAGCAGTACTTC.

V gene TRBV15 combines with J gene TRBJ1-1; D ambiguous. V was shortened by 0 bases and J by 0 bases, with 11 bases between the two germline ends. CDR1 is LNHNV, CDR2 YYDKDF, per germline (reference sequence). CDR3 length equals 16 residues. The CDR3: CATSRDHGGMNTEAFF. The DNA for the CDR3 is TGTGCCACCAGCAGAGATCACGGAGGCATGAACACTGAAGCTTTCTTT.

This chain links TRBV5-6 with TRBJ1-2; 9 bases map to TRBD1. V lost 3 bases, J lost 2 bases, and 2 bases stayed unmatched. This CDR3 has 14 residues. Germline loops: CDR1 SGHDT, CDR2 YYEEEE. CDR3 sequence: CASSWGTGNYGYTF. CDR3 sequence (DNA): TGTGCCAGCAGCTGGGGGACAGGGAACTATGGCTACACCTTC. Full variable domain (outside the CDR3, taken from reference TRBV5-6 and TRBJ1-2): DAGVTQSPTHLIKTRGQQVTLRCSPKSGHDTVSWYQQALGQGPQFIFQYYEEEERQRGNFPDRFSGHQFPNYSSELNVNALLLGDSALYLCASSWGTGNYGYTFGSGTRLTVV.

CDR3 coding DNA: TGTGCCAGTACCCCCCCCGGGGGGCGGTCCTACAATGAGCAGTTCTTC. This sequence encodes CASTPPGGRSYNEQFF. This chain connects TRBV19 to TRBJ2-1; weak D call: TRBD2 (7 bases). The CDR3 spans 16 residues. Trimming took 7 bases from V and 1 from J, leaving 17 bases between them. The V gene's germline CDR1 is LNHDA and CDR2 SQIVND (reference sequence).

The CDR3 region is CASSLPTGTLYF. CDR3 in DNA: TGTGCCAGCAGTTTACCCACAGGTACCCTATACTTC. The gene calls are TRBV28 and TRBJ2-7, with a tentative D call TRBD1 (5 bases). The CDR3 contains 12 residues. The germline V gene encodes CDR1 MDHEN and CDR2 SYDVKM. V was trimmed by 2 bases and J by 13 bases, leaving 15 bases between them.

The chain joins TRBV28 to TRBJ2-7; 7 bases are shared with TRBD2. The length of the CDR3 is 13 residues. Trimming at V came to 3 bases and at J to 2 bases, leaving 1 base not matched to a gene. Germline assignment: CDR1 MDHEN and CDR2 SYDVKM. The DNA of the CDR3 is TGTGCCAGCAGTTTGGCGGGGGCCTACGAGCAGTACTTC. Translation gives CASSLAGAYEQYF.

As DNA, the CDR3 is TGTGCCAGCTCACCACGCCAGGGCCAACGCAATCAGCCCCAGCATTTT. It codes for CASSPRQGQRNQPQHF. The J gene is TRBJ1-5, the V gene TRBV18, with D tentatively TRBD1 (5 bases). The germline gives CDR1 KGHSH, CDR2 LQKENI. V lost 1 base to trimming and J lost 2 bases, with 12 bases between them. CDR3 size: 16 residues.

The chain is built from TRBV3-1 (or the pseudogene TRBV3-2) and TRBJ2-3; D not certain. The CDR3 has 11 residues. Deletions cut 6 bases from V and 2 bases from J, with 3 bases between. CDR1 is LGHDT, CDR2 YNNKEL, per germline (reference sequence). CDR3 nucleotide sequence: TGTGCCAGCAGTAACACAGATACGCAGTATTTT. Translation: CASSNTDTQYF.

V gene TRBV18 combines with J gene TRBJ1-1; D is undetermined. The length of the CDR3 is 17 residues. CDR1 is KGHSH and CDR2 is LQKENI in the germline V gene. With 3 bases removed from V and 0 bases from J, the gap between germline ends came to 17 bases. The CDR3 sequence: CASSPTGGSFMNTEAFF. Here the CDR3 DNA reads TGTGCCAGCTCACCGACGGGAGGCAGCTTCATGAACACTGAAGCTTTCTTT.

This CDR3 is CASGGLAGLTDTQYF. CDR3 nucleotide sequence: TGTGCCAGCGGGGGACTAGCGGGGCTCACAGATACGCAGTATTTT. V and J are TRBV6-5 and TRBJ2-3; TRBD2 matches at 13 bases. Germline-derived CDR1 and CDR2 are MNHEY and SVGAGI. CDR3 size: 15 residues. Trimming removed 8 bases from V and 2 bases from J; junction bases left unmatched: 4.

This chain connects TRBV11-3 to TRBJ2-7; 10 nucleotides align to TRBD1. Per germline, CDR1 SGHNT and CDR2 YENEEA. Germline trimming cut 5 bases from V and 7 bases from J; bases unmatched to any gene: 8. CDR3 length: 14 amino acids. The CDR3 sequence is CASSKGQGLGEQYF. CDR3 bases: TGTGCCAGCAGCAAGGGACAGGGGCTGGGTGAGCAGTACTTC.

The CDR3 DNA is TGTGCCAGCAGTTACTCGATAGGCGGGAGGGCCTACGAGCAGTACTTC. Residues: CASSYSIGGRAYEQYF. The chain recombines TRBV6-5 with TRBJ2-7, with 9 bases lining up with TRBD2. The CDR3 runs to 16 residues. V was pared by 0 bases and J by 2 bases, with 5 bases of the junction left unmatched. The V gene's germline CDR1 is MNHEY and CDR2 SVGAGI.

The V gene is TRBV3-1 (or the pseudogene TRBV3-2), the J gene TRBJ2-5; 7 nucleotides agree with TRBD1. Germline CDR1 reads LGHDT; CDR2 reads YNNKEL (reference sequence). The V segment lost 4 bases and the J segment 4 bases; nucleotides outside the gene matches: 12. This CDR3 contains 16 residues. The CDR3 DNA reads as TGTGCCAGCAGCCCCGAGAGGGGGCGATTTGGAGAGACCCAGTACTTC. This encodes CASSPERGRFGETQYF.

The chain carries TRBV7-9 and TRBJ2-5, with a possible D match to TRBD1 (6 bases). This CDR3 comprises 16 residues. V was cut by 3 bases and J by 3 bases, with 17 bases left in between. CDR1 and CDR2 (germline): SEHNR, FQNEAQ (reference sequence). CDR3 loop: CASSFEGTLKEETQYF. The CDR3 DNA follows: TGTGCCAGCAGCTTTGAAGGGACACTTAAGGAAGAGACCCAGTACTTC.

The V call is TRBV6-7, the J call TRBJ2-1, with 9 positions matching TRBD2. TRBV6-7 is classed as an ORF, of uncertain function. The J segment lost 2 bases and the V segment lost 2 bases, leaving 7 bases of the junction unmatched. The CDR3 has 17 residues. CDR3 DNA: TGTGCCAGCAGTTACCCTCAAGGGACTAGCACCTACAATGAGCAGTTCTTC. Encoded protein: CASSYPQGTSTYNEQFF.

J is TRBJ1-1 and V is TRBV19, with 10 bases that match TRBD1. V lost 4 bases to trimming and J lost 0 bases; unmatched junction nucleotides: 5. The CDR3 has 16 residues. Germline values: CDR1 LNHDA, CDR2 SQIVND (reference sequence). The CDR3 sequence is CASSTGTGAMNTEAFF. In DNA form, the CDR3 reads TGTGCCAGTAGTACCGGGACAGGGGCAATGAACACTGAAGCTTTCTTT.

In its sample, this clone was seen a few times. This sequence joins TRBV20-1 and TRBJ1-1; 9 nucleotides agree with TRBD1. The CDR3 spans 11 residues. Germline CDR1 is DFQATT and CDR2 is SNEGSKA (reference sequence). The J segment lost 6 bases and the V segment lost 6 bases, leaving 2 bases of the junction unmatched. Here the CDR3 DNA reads TGCAGTGCCAGGACAGGGGCTGAAGCTTTCTTT. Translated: CSARTGAEAFF.

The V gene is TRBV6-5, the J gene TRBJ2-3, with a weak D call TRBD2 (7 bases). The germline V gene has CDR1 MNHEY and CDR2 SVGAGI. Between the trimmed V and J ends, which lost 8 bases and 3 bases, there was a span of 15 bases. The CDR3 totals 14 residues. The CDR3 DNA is TGTGCCAGCCGAGAGAGGGGGGGAACAGATACGCAGTATTTT. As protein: CASRERGGTDTQYF.

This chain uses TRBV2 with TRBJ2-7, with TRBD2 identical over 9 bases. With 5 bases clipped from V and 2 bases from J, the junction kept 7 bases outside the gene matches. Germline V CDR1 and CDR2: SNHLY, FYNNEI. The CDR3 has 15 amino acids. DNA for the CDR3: TGTGCCAGCAGTCACTTTGCTAGCGGGACCTACGAGCAGTACTTC. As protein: CASSHFASGTYEQYF. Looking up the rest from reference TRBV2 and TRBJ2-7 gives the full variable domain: EPEVTQTPSHQVTQMGQEVILRCVPISNHLYFYWYRQILGQKVEFLVSFYNNEISEKSEIFDDQFSVERPDGSNFTLKIRSTKLEDSAMYFCASSHFASGTYEQYFGPGTRLTVT.